The present T cell receptor (beta chain) was sequenced within a study of cytomegalovirus exposure and HLA in healthy donors (dated by TCRdb to about 2017). About the full investigation: According to an earlier analysis of a few hundred of the donors, some 180 million T cells yielded 117 million unique TCR beta sequences and about 300 Gb of sequence data. A handful of DR-DQ haplotypes were handled as single units for association and clustering because linkage in the cohort was strong. Of the roughly 400 genotyped donors, over 65% fell in the genetic ancestry cluster associated with self-reported Caucasian donors. Along with the approximately 620-subject first cohort, a separate validation cohort of roughly 110 different subjects was used. HLA typing covered class I and class II loci at four-digit resolution. Every discovery cohort repertoire had been produced on one sequencing platform. In the later analysis, no new phenotypic data were used to find candidate immune exposures; instead, reliance was placed on TCR beta sequences and their occurrence across donors. In a later analysis, previously published TCR beta repertoires from hundreds of donors were re-analyzed and high-resolution HLA genotyping was added so that TCR occurrence patterns could be studied. To decide whether each TCR beta V gene segment behaved as functional or pseudogenic, an earlier analysis of fewer than 750 of the donors relied on high-throughput TCR beta sequencing. In a later genetic analysis, genome-wide SNP genotypes for 398 of the 666 donors were used, and that subset was treated as a discovery cohort. High-throughput TCR immunosequencing, statistical association of individual TCRs with disease status, and machine learning were combined to predict cytomegalovirus infection status. The study aimed to test whether signatures of past pathogen exposure could be identified by cataloging public T cell receptors. Donor age, sex, ethnicity and CMV serostatus were compiled alongside the repertoire data. Across some 400 genotyped donors of the cohort, an average of approximately 200,000 unique TCR beta nucleotide sequences per donor were sequenced, and approximately 17% of those sequences were non-productive. Typing coverage varied by locus: roughly 629-640 donors for A, B, C, DRB1 and DQB1; roughly 520 for DQA1; more than 600 for DPA1; approximately 490 for DPB1. An early release that covered fewer than 750 HLA-typed donors contained approximately 300 gigabases of sequencing data and approximately 85 million unique TCR sequences. The T cell repertoires of several hundred subjects were profiled by immunosequencing and related to cytomegalovirus serostatus. Summary of the overall study and its limitations: In a later analysis, 16,951 TCR beta sequences were associated with specific HLA alleles at a false discovery rate of 0.05. In a later genetic analysis, a missense DCLRE1C variant was associated with V-gene and J-gene trimming of TCR beta chains, and the association was replicated in an independent cohort. A cluster of highly shared sequence variants was judged likely to be a technical artifact of the sequencing pipeline. A later analysis reported that several top co-occurrence clusters appeared linked to parvovirus B19, influenza, CMV and Epstein-Barr virus. Roughly uniform sequencing depth across donors was assumed in presence/absence analyses, although this assumption may not hold. CMV serostatus was the only immune exposure information available for the cohort. In an earlier analysis of approximately 600 of the donors, most TCR beta V segments were observed in productive rearrangements about 90% or about 30% of the time, broadly matching IMGT annotations. A further reported finding was that TCR beta sequences accurately predicted the HLA-A and HLA-B alleles for most subjects in the first cohort. Linkage disequilibrium might explain the correlated functional status among segregating V segments, but an unknown experimental factor could not be excluded. Some IMGT-functional V segments, including TRBV6-2 and TRBV6-3, could not be told apart with the 87-base-pair reads, so those segments were excluded. In a later analysis, HLA-associated TCR beta chains were found to be more clonally expanded and to have lower generation probabilities than equally common non-associated chains. According to the authors, the approach could potentially be generalized to other disease states and immunological phenotypes. This cohort had only TCR beta chains sequenced, and the lack of alpha or paired-chain data limited which features could be detected. Because some donors lacked HLA typing at each locus, the association tests relied only on the typed subset. The classifier was reported to diagnose cytomegalovirus status with high specificity and sensitivity in both the original and validation cohorts. In a later analysis, the rate of TCR association differed among HLA loci, with DRB1 alleles having the most associated TCRs and HLA-C alleles having the fewest. A later genetic analysis reported fewer N-insertions in productive TCRs among donors in an Asian-associated ancestry cluster than the roughly 650-donor mean. Most TCR sequences were observed very rarely across donors, whereas some public TCRs were present in many individuals. The earlier analysis of 587 of the donors excluded fewer than 20 rarely observed V segments, including chromosome 9 orphons, because counts were too low. In vitro tests confirmed that three of the cytomegalovirus-associated TCR beta chains recognize cytomegalovirus antigens. A later analysis found that most CMV-associated TCR beta chains appeared HLA-restricted, with HLA associations seemingly driven largely by CMV exposure. Assigning TCR associations to individual alleles was difficult when HLA alleles, especially DR and DQ, strongly co-occurred. A total of fewer than 200 TCR beta chains were listed by the study as associated with cytomegalovirus.

From its cysteine to its phenylalanine, the CDR3 spans 15 amino acids. Only the CDR3 DNA stays, 45 bases, in frame from base 1. V is cut by 0 bases and J by 2 bases, and the space between the germline ends is 9 bases. Looking up the germline V gene yields CDR1 SNHLY and CDR2 FYNNEI. The cohort consisted of 666 healthy bone marrow donors. All cohort members were sampled while nominally healthy, although unrecorded immune exposures were likely present. The donor was CMV seropositive and was included in the group of some 290 seropositive cohort members. A peripheral blood sample was collected from each donor, and TCR beta sequencing was performed on peripheral blood mononuclear cells. Genomic DNA was extracted from the blood cell samples with the Qiagen DNeasy Blood Extraction Kit. The table lists this clone with a few counts. Its antigen has not been determined. No much larger clone is present one base from it, and per-base qualities are unavailable.

Libraries were prepared through the immunoSEQ multiplex PCR assay. A mixture of 60 forward primers for TCR Vbeta segments and 13 reverse primers for TCR Jbeta segments was used in the multiplex PCR. A multiplex PCR assay on genomic DNA amplified the CDR3 region of rearranged TCR beta genes. On the Illumina HiSeq System, the amplified TCR beta libraries were sequenced as 87-base-pair reads. The original methods were these. A later analysis tallied around 82 million unique TCR beta chains across the approximately 670 repertoires, and around 12 million of those chains were shared by two or more donors. A nearest-neighbor algorithm error-corrected the raw reads and collapsed the reads into unique sequences, merging closely related sequences to remove PCR and sequencing errors. CDR3 sequences were aligned to IMGT reference sequences to assign V, D and J gene segments. For a sequence to be retained, a match of at least six nucleotides was required to both a V gene segment and a J gene segment. Rearrangements were called productive when the CDR3 lacked stop codons and stayed in frame with V and J; all others were non-productive. Following IMGT convention, CDR3 was defined as the stretch from the second conserved V-encoded cysteine to the conserved J-encoded phenylalanine. The earlier analysis of roughly 590 of the donors excluded any sequence lacking an unambiguous match to a single V gene segment. An earlier analysis of several hundred of the donors called V segments functional above 56.7% productive rearrangements and segregating when the between-donor standard deviation exceeded 5%. A statistical classification framework was built to diagnose cytomegalovirus status from the catalog of TCR beta chain sequences. V and J gene assignment, in a later analysis, came from comparing TCR nucleotide sequences with IMGT/GENE-DB human TR gene sequences. The TCRdist pipeline was used in a later analysis to assign CDR3 sequences and most-parsimonious VDJ recombination scenarios. In a later analysis, every TCR beta chain was defined by the combination of its CDR3 amino acid sequence and its V-gene family, and reads without a unique V-gene family were dropped. A later analysis removed several hundred highly shared, low-generation-probability nucleotide sequences to deal with suspected cross-contamination and a sequencing artifact. For each public chain, a later analysis derived a clonal expansion index from normalized ranks of inferred template counts within each repertoire. A later analysis computed generation probabilities with a VDJ recombination model fitted to out-of-frame rearrangements, and checked the results against IGoR. In a later analysis, TCR-TCR, TCR-HLA and TCR-CMV co-occurrence was scored with hypergeometric tests, and a repertoire-size bias correction was applied to TCR pairs. False discovery rates were estimated in a later analysis by permuting HLA or CMV assignments 20 times. In a later analysis, co-occurring TCRs were grouped using DBSCAN, and TCRdist sequence similarity was added for clustering within HLA-allele-positive subsets. For co-occurrence clustering, repertoires with fewer than 30,000 or more than 120,000 public chains were excluded, along with five repertoires with anomalous nucleotide sharing. TCRdb provides this immuneACCESS table in a form limited to in-frame rearrangements. Some clones are lacking; in checked studies, under half of them reflect an unresolved V gene, and why the rest are absent is not known. That table supplies the V and J calls and clone size; D and trimming were determined from the DNA. The table for this sample lists 90,000 to 120,000 clones; 70% to 80% of them were counted only once. The biggest ten clones account for approximately 4.2% of the sample.

Sequenced: PBMCs. This TCR was recovered from a female donor in good health and CMV-seropositive. The V and J genes are TRBV2 and TRBJ2-3, with TRBD1 perhaps the D gene, on 5 matching bases. The CDR3 region reads CASSEAQGNTDTQYF. The DNA is TGTGCCAGCAGTGAAGCTCAGGGTAACACAGATACGCAGTATTTT.